These 19 T cell receptor beta chains came from one sample sequenced in a study of CD8 T cells in Susac syndrome. A quantity of about 0.5 to 1 ug RNA underwent reverse transcription using random hexamers. One entry per CDR3 protein results from TCRdb running MiXCR on the immunoSEQ multiplex PCR reads. The sample records 150,000 to 190,000 distinct CDR3 sequences, nearly 97% being singletons. The sample consisted of CD8+ T cells from PBMCs. These receptors were collected from a human donor with multiple sclerosis.

The V call is TRBV4-1, the J call TRBJ2-3; maybe TRBD2 (6 bases). Germline values: CDR1 MGHRA, CDR2 YSYEKL. The CDR3 sequence is 14 residues long. V dropped 3 bases and J dropped 2 bases, with 9 bases sitting between them. The CDR3 here is CASSQGGTTDTQYF. The CDR3 DNA follows: TGCGCCAGCAGCCAGGGGGGAACCACAGATACGCAGTATTTT.

This chain joins TRBV5-1 and TRBJ1-1, with 9 bases lining up with TRBD1. With V trimmed by 5 bases and J by 7 bases, 6 bases remained unmatched. The germline CDR1 and CDR2 sequences are SGHRS and YFSETQ. The length of the CDR3 is 13 residues. DNA for the CDR3: TGCGCCAGCAGGGGGACAGGGAGGGTTGAAGCTTTCTTT. Its translation is CASRGTGRVEAFF.

The chain recombines TRBV6-2 or TRBV6-3 with TRBJ2-2, with no clear D. The germline gives CDR1 MNHEY, CDR2 SVGEGT. This CDR3 is 11 amino acids long. The ends were cut back, 8 bases at V and 2 bases at J, with 3 bases in the middle. The CDR3 protein is CASGNTGELFF. DNA for the CDR3: TGTGCCAGCGGAAACACCGGGGAGCTGTTTTTT.

V gene TRBV12-3 or TRBV12-4 combines with J gene TRBJ2-1; 13 nucleotides match TRBD2. The CDR3 has 20 residues. Germline trimming cut 6 bases from V and 1 base from J; bases unmatched to any gene: 15. The CDR3 DNA follows: TGTGCCAGCAGGGGGACGGGACTAGCGGGGCTCACGGTATCCTACAATGAGCAGTTCTTC. As protein: CASRGTGLAGLTVSYNEQFF.

This clonotype was seen only once. The chain is built from TRBV20-1 and TRBJ1-2, with no clear D. The ends were cut back, 0 bases at V and 4 bases at J, with 9 bases in the middle. Per germline, CDR1 DFQATT and CDR2 SNEGSKA (reference sequence). This CDR3 has 13 amino acids. In nucleotides, the CDR3 is TGCAGTGCTAGAGAGCGAAATTCCTATGGCTACACCTTC. The encoded protein is CSARERNSYGYTF.

This chain uses TRBV7-9 with TRBJ1-2; tentative D call: TRBD1 (5 bases). The V end lost 11 bases, the J end lost 7 bases, and 26 bases lay between the germline ends. The CDR3 sequence is 15 residues long. The germline V gene encodes CDR1 SEHNR and CDR2 FQNEAQ (reference sequence). The CDR3 spells CAGEVPLQGTSGYTF. As DNA, the CDR3 is TGTGCCGGGGAAGTCCCCCTTCAGGGAACTAGTGGCTACACCTTC.

This clonotype was seen just once. This chain connects TRBV12-3 or TRBV12-4 to TRBJ2-7, with D unclear. V lost 0 bases, J lost 3 bases, and 9 bases lay in between. The CDR3 is made up of 14 amino acids. CDR3 loop: CASSLALTVYEQYF. The CDR3 DNA follows: TGTGCCAGCAGTTTAGCGCTAACGGTCTACGAGCAGTACTTC.

The table lists this clonotype with a count of one. This chain links TRBV29-1 with TRBJ1-2; tentative D call: TRBD1 (5 bases). Trimming removed 6 bases from V and 10 bases from J, with 9 bases in between. The germline V gene has CDR1 SQVTM and CDR2 ANQGSEA. The CDR3 is 9 residues long. CDR3 in amino acids: CSVSGPYTF. The CDR3 coding sequence is TGCAGCGTCTCGGGGCCCTACACCTTC. Using reference TRBV29-1 and TRBJ1-2 for the parts outside the CDR3, the full variable domain is SAVISQKPSRDICQRGTSLTIQCQVDSQVTMMFWYRQQPGQSLTLIATANQGSEATYESGFVIDKFPISRPNLTFSTLTVSNMSPEDSSIYLCSVSGPYTFGSGTRLTVV.

This rearrangement joins TRBV30 to TRBJ2-3; 8 bases are shared with TRBD2. The V and J ends lost 7 bases and 6 bases, in that order; junction bases with no gene match: 15. The CDR3 has 15 amino acids. Germline CDR1 is GTSNPN and CDR2 is SVGIG (reference sequence). DNA for the CDR3: TGTGCCTTCAGACACTTCCAGCGGGGGACCGATACGCAGTATTTT. Translated, it gives CAFRHFQRGTDTQYF.

The V and J genes are TRBV7-9 and TRBJ1-4, with 9 bases identical to TRBD1. Per the germline V gene, CDR1 is SEHNR and CDR2 is FQNEAQ (reference sequence). CDR3 length equals 18 residues. J lost 12 bases, V lost 5 bases, and 22 bases had no gene match. CDR3 sequence reads: CASSEIGHRGRRSGELFF. DNA of the CDR3: TGTGCCAGCAGCGAAATCGGACACAGGGGGCGCCGCTCCGGGGAACTGTTTTTT.

V gene TRBV3-1 combines with J gene TRBJ1-1; D unclear. The CDR3 consists of 13 residues. From germline, CDR1 is LGHDT and CDR2 YNNKEL (reference sequence). V gave up 4 bases and J gave up 0 bases, with 6 bases separating them. The CDR3 sequence: CASSLEMNTEAFF. As DNA, the CDR3 is TGTGCCAGCAGCCTCGAGATGAACACTGAAGCTTTCTTT.

The chain recombines TRBV7-2 with TRBJ2-3, with a weak D call TRBD2 (6 bases). The germline CDR1 and CDR2 sequences are SGHTA and FQGNSA. This CDR3 region has 15 residues. Trimming cost V 5 bases and J 2 bases, with 14 bases left between them. CDR3 in amino acids: CASSHVGGSTDTQYF. As DNA, the CDR3 is TGTGCCAGCAGCCACGTCGGGGGATCCACAGATACGCAGTATTTT.

This chain uses TRBV20-1 with TRBJ2-7; 10 bases align to TRBD2. The CDR3 covers 13 residues. J lost 3 bases, V lost 3 bases, and 2 bases had no gene match. Germline-derived CDR1 and CDR2 are DFQATT and SNEGSKA (reference sequence). Written as DNA, the CDR3 is TGCAGTGCTAGTGCTAGCGGGGGCTACGAGCAGTACTTC. Protein: CSASASGGYEQYF.

This chain uses TRBV15 with TRBJ1-1; TRBD1 might be the D (5 bases). Trimming cost V 1 base and J 6 bases, with 9 bases left between them. The germline V gene has CDR1 LNHNV and CDR2 YYDKDF (reference sequence). The CDR3 runs 13 residues. The CDR3: CATSRGAQAEAFF. The DNA for the CDR3 is TGTGCCACCAGCAGAGGGGCACAGGCTGAAGCTTTCTTT.

The chain carries TRBV29-1 and TRBJ1-1; the D gene is possibly TRBD1 (6 bases). The ends were cut back, 8 bases at V and 12 bases at J, with 16 bases in the middle. Germline CDR1 is SQVTM and CDR2 is ANQGSEA. This CDR3 contains 10 residues. The DNA of the CDR3 is TGCAGCCCTGGGAGGGGGGAATCTTTCTTT. Residues: CSPGRGESFF.

A single count supports this clonotype. This chain uses TRBV3-1 with TRBJ2-1, with a tentative D call TRBD2 (6 bases). V lost 0 bases, J lost 8 bases, and 17 bases lay in between. This CDR3 region has 16 residues. Germline V gene sequence: CDR1 LGHDT, CDR2 YNNKEL (reference sequence). The CDR3 nucleotides read TGTGCCAGCAGCCAAGACCCTACCTCGGGAGTCCATGAGCAGTTCTTC. Amino acids: CASSQDPTSGVHEQFF.

This rearrangement joins TRBV15 to TRBJ2-5; TRBD2 is a possible D gene (5 bases). There are 17 residues in the CDR3. CDR1 is LNHNV and CDR2 is YYDKDF in the germline V gene (reference sequence). V gave up 0 bases and J gave up 2 bases, with 16 bases separating them. Here the CDR3 DNA reads TGTGCCACCAGCAGAGATCGGCAGCGGCCGATTCAAGAGACCCAGTACTTC. This gives the protein CATSRDRQRPIQETQYF. Filled out from reference TRBV15 and TRBJ2-5, the complete variable domain reads DAMVIQNPRYQVTQFGKPVTLSCSQTLNHNVMYWYQQKSSQAPKLLFHYYDKDFNNEADTPDNFQSRRPNTSFCFLDIRSPGLGDTAMYLCATSRDRQRPIQETQYFGPGTRLLVL.

This chain uses TRBV20-1 with TRBJ2-7; D unresolved. The CDR3 spans 15 residues. Trimming pared 0 bases from V and 2 bases from J, leaving 14 bases between. CDR1 DFQATT and CDR2 SNEGSKA come from the germline V gene (reference sequence). In DNA form, the CDR3 reads TGCAGTGCTAGAGATGGCCAGGACGCAACCTACGAGCAGTACGTC. Its translation: CSARDGQDATYEQYV.

V gene TRBV30 combines with J gene TRBJ2-3, with D hard to call. The germline V gene has CDR1 GTSNPN and CDR2 SVGIG (reference sequence). V dropped 0 bases and J dropped 2 bases, with 9 bases sitting between them. The CDR3 has 14 residues. DNA for the CDR3: TGTGCCTGGAGTGTGGTCTCTTCCACAGATACGCAGTATTTT. The encoded protein is CAWSVVSSTDTQYF. Combining the CDR3 with reference TRBV30 and TRBJ2-3 gives the whole variable domain SQTIHQWPATLVQPVGSPLSLECTVEGTSNPNLYWYRQAAGRGLQLLFYSVGIGQISSEVPQNLSASRPQDRQFILSSKKLLLSDSGFYLCAWSVVSSTDTQYFGPGTRLTVL.